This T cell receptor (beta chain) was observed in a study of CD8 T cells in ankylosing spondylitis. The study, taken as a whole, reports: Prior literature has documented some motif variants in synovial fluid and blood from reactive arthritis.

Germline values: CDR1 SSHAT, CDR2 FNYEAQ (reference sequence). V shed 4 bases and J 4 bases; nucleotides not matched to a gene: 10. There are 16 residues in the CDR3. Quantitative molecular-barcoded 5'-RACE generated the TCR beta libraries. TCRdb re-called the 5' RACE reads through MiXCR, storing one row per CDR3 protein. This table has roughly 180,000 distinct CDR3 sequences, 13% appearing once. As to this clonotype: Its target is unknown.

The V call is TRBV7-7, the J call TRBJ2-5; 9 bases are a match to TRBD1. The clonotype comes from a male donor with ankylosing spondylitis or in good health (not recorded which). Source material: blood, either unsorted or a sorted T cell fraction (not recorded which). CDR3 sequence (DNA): TGTGCCAGCAGCTCTCTCCCGGGACAGGGACTAGAGACCCAGTACTTC. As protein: CASSSLPGQGLETQYF.